This T cell receptor beta chain derives from a study of identical twins. A universal primer site was incorporated via template switching, and the cDNA contained unique molecular identifiers. TCRdb analysed the 5' RACE reads with MiXCR anew, one entry per CDR3 protein. In the table there are under 800,000 distinct CDR3 sequences, 21% of which are singletons. V shed 7 bases and J 7 bases; nucleotides not matched to a gene: 11. The CDR3 sequence is 15 residues long. This clonotype was counted ten times or more. Its antigen is not identified. The study's findings and limits: Low generation-probability sequences were in excess among twin-shared out-of-frame alpha sequences.

These data were also reused for a study on T cells expressing NK-cell markers. According to that study: An anti-gamma-delta TCR antibody restricted sorting to alpha-beta TCR T cells in several experiments.

The chain carries TRBV12-3 or TRBV12-4 and TRBJ2-1; TRBD2 agrees at 9 bases. Material for sequencing was PBMCs. The sequence was collected from a young woman in good health. In DNA form, the CDR3 reads TGTGCCAGCACCCTTAGCGGGAGAGAAAGTAATGAGCAGTTCTTC. The encoded protein is CASTLSGRESNEQFF.